Listed here are 10 T cell receptor beta chains from one sample, sequenced in a study of cytomegalovirus exposure and HLA in healthy donors. TCRdb's table, derived via immunoSEQ multiplex PCR, lists solely in-frame clones and lacks some. The data contain about 240,000 clones, just under 90% of them singletons. The sample taken for sequencing was PBMCs. These receptors came from a man aged 18 to 29 in good health and CMV-seronegative.

J is TRBJ2-7 and V is TRBV5-4, with a weak D call TRBD2 (5 bases). There are 14 residues in the CDR3. Looked up from germline, CDR1 is SGHNT and CDR2 is YYREEE (reference sequence). V was pared by 0 bases and J by 3 bases, with 10 bases between. CDR3 sequence reads: CASSLAGSHYEQYF. DNA for the CDR3: TGTGCCAGCAGCTTGGCGGGATCACACTACGAGCAGTACTTC.

The chain joins TRBV11-2 to TRBJ1-5; D is unclear. There are 13 residues in the CDR3. The ends were cut back, 4 bases at V and 5 bases at J, with 9 bases in the middle. The germline V gene encodes CDR1 SGHAT and CDR2 FQNNGV. The CDR3 DNA reads TGTGCCAGCAGCTATAACAATTATCAGCCCCAGCATTTT. Translated, it gives CASSYNNYQPQHF.

This chain links TRBV5-1 with TRBJ1-3; 7 nucleotides align to TRBD1. The CDR3 extends over 14 amino acids. Germline-derived CDR1 and CDR2 are SGHRS and YFSETQ. J was trimmed by 2 bases and V by 5 bases; bases with no gene match: 4. The CDR3 nucleotides read TGCGCCAGCAGGATAACAGGGGCTGGAAACACCATATATTTT. Protein product: CASRITGAGNTIYF.

This clone came up a few times. J is TRBJ1-2 and V is TRBV28; D remains unclear. The CDR3 covers 11 residues. Germline assignment: CDR1 MDHEN and CDR2 SYDVKM. Trimming removed 10 bases at V and 3 bases at J, with 9 bases between. CDR3 in amino acids: CATLRDYGYTF. CDR3 nucleotides: TGTGCCACCCTACGGGACTATGGCTACACCTTC.

The genes are TRBV5-8 and TRBJ1-5, with D perhaps TRBD1 (6 bases). CDR3 length equals 15 residues. V lost 2 bases and J 0 bases, leaving 9 bases between the germline ends. Germline CDR1 and CDR2: SGHTS and YDEGEE. The CDR3 DNA reads TGTGCCAGCAGCTTTGGGACAACTAGCAATCAGCCCCAGCATTTT. This sequence encodes CASSFGTTSNQPQHF.

The chain employs TRBV10-3 and TRBJ2-7, with TRBD1 as a possible D gene (5 bases). The V end lost 10 bases, the J end lost 4 bases, and 11 bases lay between the germline ends. The CDR3 loop spans 11 amino acids. Germline V gene sequence: CDR1 ENHRY, CDR2 SYGVKD. The CDR3 DNA reads as TGTGCCACCTCACAGGTATACGAGCAGTACTTC. This translates into CATSQVYEQYF.

The chain links TRBV29-1 to TRBJ1-4; D not certain. Trimming cost V 4 bases and J 4 bases, with 13 bases left between them. CDR3 length: 14 amino acids. Germline V CDR1 and CDR2: SQVTM, ANQGSEA. The CDR3 is CSVGWGVDNEKLFF. In nucleotides, the CDR3 is TGCAGCGTTGGTTGGGGAGTAGATAATGAAAAACTGTTTTTT.

This clone showed up just a few times. The V and J genes are TRBV5-1 and TRBJ2-7; 8 bases are shared with TRBD2. The CDR3 extends over 12 amino acids. Germline V gene data show CDR1 as SGHRS and CDR2 as YFSETQ. After removal of 2 bases from V and 6 bases from J, the junction contained 1 base not matched to a gene. As DNA, the CDR3 is TGCGCCAGCAGCTTCGCGGGAGGCGAGCAGTACTTC. Residues: CASSFAGGEQYF. Drawing the rest from reference TRBV5-1 and TRBJ2-7, the complete variable domain is KAGVTQTPRYLIKTRGQQVTLSCSPISGHRSVSWYQQTPGQGLQFLFEYFSETQRNKGNFPGRFSGRQFSNSRSEMNVSTLELGDSALYLCASSFAGGEQYFGPGTRLTVT.

As DNA, the CDR3 is TGTGCCAGCAGCTCCTCCGGTTCCTACAATGAGCAGTTCTTC. Protein: CASSSSGSYNEQFF. The rearrangement joins TRBV11-2 to TRBJ2-1; D unresolved. The V gene's germline CDR1 is SGHAT and CDR2 FQNNGV. The V end was cut by 4 bases, the J end by 1 base, with 8 bases between. The CDR3 contains 14 residues.

The chain employs TRBV28 and TRBJ2-7, with D tentatively TRBD2 (5 bases). The CDR3 sequence is 14 residues long. Trimming left V 4 bases short and J 1 base short, with 11 bases between. Germline CDR1 is MDHEN and CDR2 is SYDVKM. CDR3 bases: TGTGCCAGCAGTTCCCTCGGGGTATCCTACGAGCAGTACTTC. Translating gives CASSSLGVSYEQYF.